The sequence of this TCR beta chain was determined in a study of post-analysis software for immune sequencing data. The library was made from cDNA and included unique molecular identifiers. With about 0.95 to 11 million T cells as the source, approximately 500,000 cDNA molecules resulted. TCRdb analysed the PCR reads with MiXCR anew, one entry per CDR3 protein. The data hold fewer than 850,000 distinct CDR3 sequences, with roughly 50% observed a single time. This clonotype has only a few counts. Its antigen is unknown. Germline CDR1 SGDLS, CDR2 YYNGEE. The CDR3 is made up of 15 amino acids. V shed 0 bases, J shed 1 base, and the junction held 2 bases outside the gene matches. Notes on the study in general: Multiple sclerosis patients showed significantly lower normalized Chao1 diversity than controls did. There were five or six TRBV segments more frequent in patients than controls, and TRBV5-6, TRBV5-1 and TRBV20-1 were among them. Samples from a shared batch, those prepared together, strongly co-clustered by F measure.

The source material was blood. The TCR comes from a girl aged 5-17 years with multiple sclerosis. This rearrangement joins TRBV9 to TRBJ2-3; 7 bases match TRBD1. This chain's CDR3 is CASSVEGGRTDTQYF. DNA for the CDR3: TGTGCCAGCAGCGTAGAAGGGGGCCGCACAGATACGCAGTATTTT.